This T cell receptor beta chain was obtained from a study of cytomegalovirus exposure and HLA in healthy donors. The PCR was carried out with 60 Vbeta primers and 13 Jbeta primers. Here immunoSEQ multiplex PCR was the method, and the copy in TCRdb shows in-frame clones only, minus some. The sample holds 90,000 to 120,000 clones, approximately 82% seen once. For this clone: What it binds is unknown.

The CDR3 totals 14 residues. With V trimmed by 8 bases and J by 2 bases, 5 bases remained unmatched. The germline CDR1 and CDR2 sequences are SGHNT and YENEEA. Broader study findings: Later on, an analysis found that several of the most significant clusters appeared to be linked to common viral pathogens, which included parvovirus B19. It was likely that a cluster of highly shared sequence variants was a sequencing artifact. Accurate HLA-A and HLA-B prediction from TCR beta sequences was reported for most subjects.

The rearrangement links TRBV11-3 to TRBJ2-1; TRBD1 matches at 8 bases. Sequencing was done on a sample of PBMCs. The receptor comes from a woman in her late teens or twenties in good health and CMV-seronegative. The DNA for the CDR3 is TGTGCCAGCCTGTTGACAGGGGCCTACAATGAGCAGTTCTTC. Protein sequence: CASLLTGAYNEQFF.